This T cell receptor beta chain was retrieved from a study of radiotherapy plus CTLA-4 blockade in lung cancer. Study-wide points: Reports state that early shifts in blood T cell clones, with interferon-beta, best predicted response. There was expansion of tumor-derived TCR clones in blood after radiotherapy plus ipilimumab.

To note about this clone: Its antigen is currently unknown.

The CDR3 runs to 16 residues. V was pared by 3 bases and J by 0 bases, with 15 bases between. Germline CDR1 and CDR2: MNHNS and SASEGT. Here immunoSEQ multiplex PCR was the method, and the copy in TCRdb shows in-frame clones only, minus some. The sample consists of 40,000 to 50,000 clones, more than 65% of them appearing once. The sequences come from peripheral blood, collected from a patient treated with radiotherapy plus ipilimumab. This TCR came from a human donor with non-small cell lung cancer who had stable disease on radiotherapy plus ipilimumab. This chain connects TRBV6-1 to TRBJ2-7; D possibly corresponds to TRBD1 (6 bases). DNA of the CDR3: TGTGCCAGCAGTGACCCACAGACAGGTTTCTCCTACGAGCAGTACTTC. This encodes CASSDPQTGFSYEQYF.